This T cell receptor beta chain was sequenced during a study of CD8 T cells in Susac syndrome. Study-wide background: Patients with Susac syndrome had blood drawn and were at that point therapy-naive, on corticosteroids, or on intravenous immunoglobulin alone.

Negative isolation yielded CD8+ and CD4+ T cells; FACS enriched TEMRA cells. RNA, at roughly 0.45 to 1 ug, was reverse transcribed with random hexamers. A single record per CDR3 protein comes from TCRdb applying MiXCR to the immunoSEQ multiplex PCR reads. Among about 180,000 distinct CDR3 sequences, around 94% were seen once, and the ten largest hold 0.099%. Between the trimmed V and J ends, which lost 5 bases and 7 bases, there was a span of 18 bases. The CDR3 contains 14 residues. CDR1 and CDR2 from the germline V gene are SGHTA and FQGNSA. General observations from the study: Susac syndrome CD4+ T cell repertoires showed no clonal expansion.

About this clonotype: Its antigen is still unknown.

The sequenced sample consisted of CD4+ T cells from PBMCs. This receptor was obtained from a human donor with Susac syndrome. V usage is TRBV7-2 and J usage is TRBJ2-7, with a tentative D call TRBD2 (6 bases). The CDR3, as DNA: TGTGCCAGCAGCCCCCGGGGGAGCCTAGAGGAGCAGTACTTC. Translating it yields CASSPRGSLEEQYF.